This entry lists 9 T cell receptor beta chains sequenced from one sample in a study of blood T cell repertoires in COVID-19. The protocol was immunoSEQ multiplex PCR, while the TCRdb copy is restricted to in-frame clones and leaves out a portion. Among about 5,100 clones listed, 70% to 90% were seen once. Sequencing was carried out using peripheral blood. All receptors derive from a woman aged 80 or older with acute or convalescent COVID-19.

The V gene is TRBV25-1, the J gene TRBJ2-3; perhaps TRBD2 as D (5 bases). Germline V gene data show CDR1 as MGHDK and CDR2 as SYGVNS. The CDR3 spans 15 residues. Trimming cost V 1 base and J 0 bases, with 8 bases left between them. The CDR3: CASSESGRSTDTQYF. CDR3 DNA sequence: TGTGCCAGCAGTGAATCGGGAAGAAGCACAGATACGCAGTATTTT.

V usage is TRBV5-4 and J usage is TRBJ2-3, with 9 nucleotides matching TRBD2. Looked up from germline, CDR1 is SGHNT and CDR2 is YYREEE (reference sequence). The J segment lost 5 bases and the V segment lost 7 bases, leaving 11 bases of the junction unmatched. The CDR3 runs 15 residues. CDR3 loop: CASGEAGGRGDTQYF. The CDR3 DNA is TGTGCCAGCGGCGAAGCGGGGGGCCGGGGAGATACGCAGTATTTT.

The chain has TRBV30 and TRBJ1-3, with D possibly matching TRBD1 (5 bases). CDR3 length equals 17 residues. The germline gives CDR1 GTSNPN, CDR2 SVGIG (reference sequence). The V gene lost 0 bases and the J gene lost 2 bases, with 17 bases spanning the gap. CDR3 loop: CAWSVLRGQATGNTIYF. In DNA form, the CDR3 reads TGTGCCTGGAGTGTACTAAGGGGCCAAGCGACTGGAAACACCATATATTTT. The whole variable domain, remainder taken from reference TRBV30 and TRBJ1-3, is SQTIHQWPATLVQPVGSPLSLECTVEGTSNPNLYWYRQAAGRGLQLLFYSVGIGQISSEVPQNLSASRPQDRQFILSSKKLLLSDSGFYLCAWSVLRGQATGNTIYFGEGSWLTVV.

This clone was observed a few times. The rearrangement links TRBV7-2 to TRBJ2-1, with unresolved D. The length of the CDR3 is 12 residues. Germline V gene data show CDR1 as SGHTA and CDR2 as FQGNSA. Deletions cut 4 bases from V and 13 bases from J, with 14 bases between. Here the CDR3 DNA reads TGTGCCAGCAGCTCCTACCGTCGGAGCCAGTTCTTC. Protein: CASSSYRRSQFF.

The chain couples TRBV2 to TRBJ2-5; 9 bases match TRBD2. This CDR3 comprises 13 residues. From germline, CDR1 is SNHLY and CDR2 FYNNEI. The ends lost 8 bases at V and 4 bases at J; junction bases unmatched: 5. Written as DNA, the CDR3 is TGTGCCAGCCTGCGGGGGGGTGGAGAGACCCAGTACTTC. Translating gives CASLRGGGETQYF.

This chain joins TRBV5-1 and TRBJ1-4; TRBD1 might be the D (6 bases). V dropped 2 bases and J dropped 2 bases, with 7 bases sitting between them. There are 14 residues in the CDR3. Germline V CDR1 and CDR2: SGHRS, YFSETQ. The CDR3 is CASSLGQTNEKLFF. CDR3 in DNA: TGCGCCAGCAGCTTAGGACAGACTAATGAAAAACTGTTTTTT.

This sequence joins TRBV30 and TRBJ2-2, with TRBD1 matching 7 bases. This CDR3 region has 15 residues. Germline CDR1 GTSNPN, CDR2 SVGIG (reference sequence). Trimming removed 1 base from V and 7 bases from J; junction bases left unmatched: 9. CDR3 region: CAWSDLDRVVGELFF. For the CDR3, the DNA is TGTGCCTGGAGTGACCTTGACAGGGTGGTCGGGGAGCTGTTTTTT. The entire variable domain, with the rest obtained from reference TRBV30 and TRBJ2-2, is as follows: SQTIHQWPATLVQPVGSPLSLECTVEGTSNPNLYWYRQAAGRGLQLLFYSVGIGQISSEVPQNLSASRPQDRQFILSSKKLLLSDSGFYLCAWSDLDRVVGELFFGEGSRLTVL.

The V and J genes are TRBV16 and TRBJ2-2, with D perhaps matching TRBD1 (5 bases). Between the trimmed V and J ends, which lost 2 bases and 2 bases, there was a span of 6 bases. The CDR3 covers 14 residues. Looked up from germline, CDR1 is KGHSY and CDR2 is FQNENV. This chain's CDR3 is CASSQGQNTGELFF. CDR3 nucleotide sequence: TGTGCCAGCAGCCAAGGACAAAACACCGGGGAGCTGTTTTTT.

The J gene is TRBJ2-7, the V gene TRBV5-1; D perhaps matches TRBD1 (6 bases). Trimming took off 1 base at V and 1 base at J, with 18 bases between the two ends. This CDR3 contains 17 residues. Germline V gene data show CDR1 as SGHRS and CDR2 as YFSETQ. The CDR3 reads CASSLLGATSASYEQYF. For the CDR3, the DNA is TGCGCCAGCAGCTTGCTGGGGGCGACCAGCGCTTCCTACGAGCAGTACTTC.